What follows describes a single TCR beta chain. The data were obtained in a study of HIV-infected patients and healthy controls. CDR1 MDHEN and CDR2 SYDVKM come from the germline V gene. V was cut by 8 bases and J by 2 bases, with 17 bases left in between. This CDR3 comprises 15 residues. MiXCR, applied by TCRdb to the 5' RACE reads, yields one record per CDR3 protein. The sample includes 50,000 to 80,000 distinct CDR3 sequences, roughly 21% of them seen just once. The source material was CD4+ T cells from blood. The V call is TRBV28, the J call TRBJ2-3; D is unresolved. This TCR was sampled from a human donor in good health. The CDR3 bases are TGTGCCAGCTTCGAAAAAGGCGGCGTCACAGATACGCAGTATTTT. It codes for CASFEKGGVTDTQYF.